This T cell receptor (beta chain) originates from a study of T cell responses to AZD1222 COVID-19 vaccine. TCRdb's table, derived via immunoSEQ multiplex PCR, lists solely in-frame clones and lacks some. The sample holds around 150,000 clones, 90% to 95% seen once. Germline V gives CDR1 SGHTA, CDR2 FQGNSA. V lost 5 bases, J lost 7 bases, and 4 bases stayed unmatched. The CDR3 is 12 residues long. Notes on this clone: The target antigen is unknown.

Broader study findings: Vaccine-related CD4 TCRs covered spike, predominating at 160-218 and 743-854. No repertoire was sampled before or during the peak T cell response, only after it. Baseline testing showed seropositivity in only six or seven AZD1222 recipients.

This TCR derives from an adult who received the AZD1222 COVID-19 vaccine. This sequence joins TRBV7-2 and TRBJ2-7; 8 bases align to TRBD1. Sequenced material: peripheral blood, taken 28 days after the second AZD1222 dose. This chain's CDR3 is CASSLGQEEQYF. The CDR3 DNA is TGTGCCAGCAGCCTGGGACAGGAGGAGCAGTACTTC.